This passage covers 9 T cell receptor beta chains from one sample sequenced in a study of blood T cells in healthy people across ages (dated by TCRdb to 2014 to 2015). Library prep was done by 5' RACE. A second PCR of roughly 6 to 12 cycles was run with a J-beta primer mix and a sample-barcoded 5' primer. TCRdb reworked the public reads: Q25 trimming with fastp, MiXCR clone assembly, productive beta chains retained. Rows matching on CDR3 protein sequence are summarized as one entry with the most common DNA and genes. Here the sample has around 1,800,000 distinct CDR3 sequences; about 39% occur a single time. 23% of the sample is taken by the ten largest. Specimen: blood. Source of these receptors: a human donor in good health.

This clonotype was found many times. The rearrangement joins TRBV6-1 to TRBJ2-5; D possibly corresponds to TRBD1 (6 bases). The CDR3 has 13 amino acids. Trimming stripped 6 bases from V and 3 bases from J, with 11 bases between. Per germline, CDR1 MNHNS and CDR2 SASEGT. The CDR3 DNA is TGTGCCAGCAGAAAGACAGGCGAAGAGACCCAGTACTTC. It codes for CASRKTGEETQYF.

Comment on this clonotype: An end of the junction does not agree with germline; a read error may underlie this. The rearrangement joins TRBV7-2 to TRBJ2-1; no definite D call. Germline V lookup: CDR1 SGHTA, CDR2 FQGNSA. This CDR3 spans 17 amino acids. CDR3 DNA: TGTGCCAGCAGCCCTCAGGCGGCAGCCGATTCCTACAGTGAGCAGTTCTTC. As protein: CASSPQAAADSYSEQFF.

As regards this clonotype: In this CDR3 the conserved last residue, phenylalanine or tryptophan, is missing, so a read error is likely. The genes are TRBV9 and TRBJ2-1; 10 nucleotides match TRBD2. CDR1 is SGDLS and CDR2 is YYNGEE in the germline V gene. With 4 bases clipped from V and 8 bases from J, the junction kept 12 bases outside the gene matches. This CDR3 comprises 16 residues. CDR3 in DNA: TGTGCCAGCAGCAAAAACATAGCGGGGGGTAGGGATGAGCAGTTCGTC. Residues: CASSKNIAGGRDEQFV.

This clonotype has just a few counts. CDR3 nucleotides: TGTGCCAGCAGCAACCCTAGAGGGGGTTCCCTGGGCACAGATACGCAGTATTTT. This gives the protein CASSNPRGGSLGTDTQYF. The chain employs TRBV11-2 and TRBJ2-3, with D possibly matching TRBD1 (6 bases). The CDR3 has 18 residues. Per the germline V gene, CDR1 is SGHAT and CDR2 is FQNNGV. Trimming took 5 bases from V and 1 from J, leaving 22 bases between them.

This sequence joins TRBV9 and TRBJ2-1; 9 bases align to TRBD1. Germline CDR1 reads SGDLS; CDR2 reads YYNGEE. This CDR3 region has 16 residues. After removal of 0 bases from V and 8 bases from J, the junction contained 9 bases not matched to a gene. CDR3 amino acids: CASSVATGQGSDEQFF. In DNA form, the CDR3 reads TGTGCCAGCAGCGTAGCCACAGGACAGGGGAGCGATGAGCAGTTCTTC.

The chain's CDR3 is CASSQDPGFVTEAFF. Here the CDR3 DNA reads TGCGCCAGCAGCCAAGATCCGGGGTTTGTGACTGAAGCTTTCTTT. The chain recombines TRBV4-1 with TRBJ1-1; D unclear. Germline V gives CDR1 MGHRA, CDR2 YSYEKL. The CDR3 loop spans 15 amino acids. Trimming removed 0 bases from V and 5 bases from J, with 13 bases in between.

This clonotype was counted between two and nine times. The genes are TRBV27 and TRBJ1-6; D may be TRBD1 (5 bases). This CDR3 has 14 residues. Germline CDR1 and CDR2: MNHEY and SMNVEV (reference sequence). Trimming removed 7 bases from V and 7 bases from J, with 14 bases in between. CDR3 loop: CASNLGVGNSPLHF. CDR3 sequence (DNA): TGTGCCAGCAATCTAGGGGTGGGGAATTCACCCCTCCACTTT.

The count of this clonotype is one. The chain couples TRBV10-3 to TRBJ2-7; the D is unclear. The J call could be wrong; TRBJ2-5 is a better fit for the DNA end. The CDR3 extends over 11 amino acids. Germline CDR1 reads ENHRY; CDR2 reads SYGVKD. The CDR3, as DNA: TGTGCCATCAGTGATTCTGGGACCCAGTACTTC. Its translation: CAISDSGTQYF.

The sample holds a few counts of this clonotype. The chain uses TRBV5-1 and TRBJ1-1; TRBD1 is a possible D gene (5 bases). The germline V gene encodes CDR1 SGHRS and CDR2 YFSETQ. The V end lost 2 bases, the J end lost 3 bases, and 8 bases lay between the germline ends. The CDR3 sequence is 13 residues long. In nucleotides, the CDR3 is TGCGCCAGCAGCTTTGACAGTTACACTGAAGCTTTCTTT. Translation gives CASSFDSYTEAFF.